What follows are 5 T cell receptor beta chains derived from one specimen sequenced in a study of blood T cells in healthy people across ages. It was with a sample-barcoded 5' primer and a J-beta primer mix that a second PCR of about 7 to 12 cycles was run. TCRdb analysed the 5' RACE reads with MiXCR anew, one entry per CDR3 protein. The sample has around 940,000 distinct CDR3 sequences, 51% seen once. The source material was blood. These receptors came from a woman aged 55-69 years in good health.

The chain employs TRBV25-1 and TRBJ1-5; D unresolved. In germline, CDR1 is MGHDK, CDR2 SYGVNS. V lost 0 bases to trimming and J lost 5 bases, with 8 bases between them. The CDR3 runs 14 residues. The CDR3 protein is CASSEYLIDQPQHF. The CDR3 DNA is TGTGCCAGCAGTGAATATCTCATCGATCAGCCCCAGCATTTT. Full variable domain (outside the CDR3, taken from reference TRBV25-1 and TRBJ1-5): EADIYQTPRYLVIGTGKKITLECSQTMGHDKMYWYQQDPGMELHLIHYSYGVNSTEKGDLSSESTVSRIRTEHFPLTLESARPSHTSQYLCASSEYLIDQPQHFGDGTRLSIL.

This clonotype was counted between two and nine times. V gene TRBV20-1 combines with J gene TRBJ2-3; no clear D gene. This CDR3 has 12 amino acids. V lost 8 bases and J 6 bases, leaving 15 bases between the germline ends. Germline CDR1 and CDR2: DFQATT and SNEGSKA (reference sequence). The CDR3 loop is CSPVNPWDTQYF. The DNA of the CDR3 is TGCAGTCCGGTCAACCCGTGGGATACGCAGTATTTT.

The chain joins TRBV7-9 to TRBJ2-1; 10 bases match TRBD2. The J segment lost 7 bases and the V segment lost 5 bases, leaving 14 bases of the junction unmatched. CDR3 length equals 17 residues. Germline V gene sequence: CDR1 SEHNR, CDR2 FQNEAQ (reference sequence). CDR3 DNA sequence: TGTGCCAGCAGCCCAATCCCGGCTAGCGGGAGTGGAAATGAGCAGTTCTTC. It yields the protein CASSPIPASGSGNEQFF.

The chain carries TRBV7-8 and TRBJ2-7; D call uncertain. V shed 5 bases and J shed 3 bases, with 20 bases lying between them. Germline V gives CDR1 SGHVS, CDR2 FQNEAQ. The CDR3 has 16 amino acids. The chain's CDR3 is CASSLGSVGESYEQYF. The CDR3 DNA reads as TGTGCCAGCAGCCTAGGGTCTGTTGGGGAAAGCTACGAGCAGTACTTC. The variable domain in full, completed from reference TRBV7-8 and TRBJ2-7, reads GAGVSQSPRYKVAKRGQDVALRCDPISGHVSLFWYQQALGQGPEFLTYFQNEAQLDKSGLPSDRFFAERPEGSVSTLKIQRTQQEDSAVYLCASSLGSVGESYEQYFGPGTRLTVT.

The chain employs TRBV7-9 and TRBJ1-2; no clear D gene. Trimming stripped 2 bases from V and 3 bases from J, with 13 bases between. The CDR3 sequence is 15 residues long. The germline V gene encodes CDR1 SEHNR and CDR2 FQNEAQ (reference sequence). CDR3 bases: TGTGCCAGCAGCTTATTTGGGGTTTCACACTATGGCTACACCTTC. Its protein product is CASSLFGVSHYGYTF.